The T cell receptor beta chain described here comes from a study of shared T cell receptors in the human thymus (dated by TCRdb to about 2021). Regarding the complete study: The study examined how self-reactive, shared T-cell receptor alpha chains are generated in the human thymus.

The germline V end is reduced by 2 bases and the J end by 10 bases; junction bases left unmatched: 12. Including the terminal cysteine and phenylalanine, the CDR3 comprises 17 residues. Only the CDR3 region is kept as DNA, spanning 51 bases read in frame from base 1. Based on the germline V gene, the CDR1 and CDR2 sequences are SNHLY and FYNNEI. With respect to this clone: Its antigen remains unidentified. Per-base quality was not reported, and no clone a single base away is much larger than it.

The library relied on the immunoSEQ multiplex PCR assay. As stored in TCRdb, this immuneACCESS dataset retains in-frame rearrangements with V and J assigned. A fraction of the clones does not appear; measured against another copy, unresolved V genes explain less than half of the discrepancy, and the remainder lacks a known reason. A total of some 760,000 clones appear in this sample, 70% to 90% of them only once. Roughly 0.01% of the sample belongs to the ten largest clones. This sample also appeared in a second study, on human thymus T cells. The second publication reports: In Finland, the donors were immunologically healthy infants who were having open corrective cardiac surgery for congenital heart defects. Thymus tissue was obtained as surgical resects removed during corrective cardiac surgery. V and J gene segment usage appeared biased in both thymic and peripheral blood repertoires. According to the related research, thymic TCR repertoires were highly overlapping among unrelated individuals. The study described the TCR alpha and beta repertoires in fewer than 10 infant thymus samples and a few matching peripheral blood samples. The infant donors were roughly 6 to 250 days old, and the cohort included a handful of males and two females. Thymocytes were freed from the tissue by mechanical means and kept at -70 degrees C as pellets of roughly 9-34 million cells. Genomic DNA was extracted from frozen cell pellets with a QIAsymphony instrument. TCRB and TCRAD loci were amplified from a standardized quantity of quality-controlled genomic DNA using the immunoSEQ multiplex PCR assay. The V(D)J region was spanned by amplicons of a length sufficient to cover the CDR3 and to identify V and J genes. Through the commercial immunoSEQ service, the amplicons were sequenced on an Illumina platform. Corrections for primer bias and sequencing errors followed previously described methods, while TCRAD and TCRB definitions were based on the IMGT database. Repertoires were analysed with immunoSEQ Analyzer 3.0 and VDJTools, covering basic statistics, V/J segment usage, diversity estimates, rarefaction and pairwise overlap. To estimate diversity, the Chao1, ChaoE, Efron-Thisted, Shannon and inverse Simpson indices were applied, and diversity was also estimated on datasets down-sampled to the smallest sample. Repertoire overlap used strict matching of CDR3 nucleotide sequence, V gene and J gene, with Jaccard-based multidimensional scaling clustering. On average, thymus samples gave 750,000 to 1,000,000 unique TCRB clonotypes, whereas blood samples gave some 84,000.

This TCR derives from a girl under two years old with a congenital heart defect. Donor details come from another sample of the same person, matched by shared clones. The chain couples TRBV2 to TRBJ2-1; the central 12 bases match TRBD2. Sequencing was performed on thymocytes. The DNA reads as follows: TGTGCCAGCAGTGAACCCCGGACTAGCGGGGCCATGGGGGAGCAGTTCTTC. It translates to CASSEPRTSGAMGEQFF. The entire variable domain, with the stretches around the CDR3 drawn from the reference TRBV2 and TRBJ2-1 proteins, is EPEVTQTPSHQVTQMGQEVILRCVPISNHLYFYWYRQILGQKVEFLVSFYNNEISEKSEIFDDQFSVERPDGSNFTLKIRSTKLEDSAMYFCASSEPRTSGAMGEQFFGPGTRLTVL.